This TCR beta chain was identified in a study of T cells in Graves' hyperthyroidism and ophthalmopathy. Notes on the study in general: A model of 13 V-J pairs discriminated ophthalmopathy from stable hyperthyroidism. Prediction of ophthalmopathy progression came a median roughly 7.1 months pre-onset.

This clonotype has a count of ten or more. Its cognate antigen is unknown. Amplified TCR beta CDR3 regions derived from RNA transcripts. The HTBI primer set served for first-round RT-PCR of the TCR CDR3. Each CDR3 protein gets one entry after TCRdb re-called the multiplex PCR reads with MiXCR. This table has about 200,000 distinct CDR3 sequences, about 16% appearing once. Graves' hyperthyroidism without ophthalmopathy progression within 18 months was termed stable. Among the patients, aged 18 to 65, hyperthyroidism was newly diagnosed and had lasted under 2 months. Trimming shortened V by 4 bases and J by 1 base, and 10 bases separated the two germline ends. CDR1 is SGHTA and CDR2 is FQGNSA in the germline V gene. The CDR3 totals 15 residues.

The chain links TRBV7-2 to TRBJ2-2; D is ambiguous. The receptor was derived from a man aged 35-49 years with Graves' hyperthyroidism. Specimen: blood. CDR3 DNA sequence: TGTGCCAGCAGCTCCGAAACCAGGAACACCGGGGAGCTGTTTTTT. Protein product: CASSSETRNTGELFF.